This TCR beta chain was sequenced during a study of human T cells and chemical hapten exposure. Study in general: The scalp of each patient received a weekly diphenylcyclopropenone dose for the full roughly 22-week study.

TCRdb redid the calling of the RACE reads with MiXCR, one entry per CDR3 protein. The sample includes 80,000 to 100,000 distinct CDR3 sequences, approximately 9.3% seen only once; the top ten take 2% to 2.5%. The time point denotes: patch test 2, 6 weeks after DPC sensitization. The treatment is: therapeutic diphenylcyclopropenone sensitization with weekly scalp DPC. Total RNA came from unfractionated whole blood. The clonotype comes from a woman between 40 and 50 years old with alopecia areata. Some clones in this sample may be carry-over from other donors' samples. The specimen was whole blood, collected in connection with sensitization to the hapten diphenylcyclopropenone (DPC).

CDR3 sequence (DNA): TGTGCCAGCAGTTACTCGACGTACGAGACCCAGTACTTC. It yields the protein CASSYSTYETQYF. This chain connects TRBV6-2 or TRBV6-3 to TRBJ2-5; D uncertain. With 0 bases removed from V and 5 bases from J, the gap between germline ends came to 7 bases. Germline V lookup: CDR1 MNHEY, CDR2 SVGEGT. This CDR3 contains 13 residues.